The 5 T cell receptor beta chains reported below all come from one sample, sequenced in a study (dated by TCRdb to between 2014 and 2017). The library relied on 5' RACE. For sequencing, an Illumina MiSeq was employed. The public reads were quality trimmed at Q25 with fastp and then assembled into clones with MiXCR by TCRdb, keeping productive beta chains. Rows matching on CDR3 protein sequence are summarized as one entry with the most common DNA and genes. The sample table contains under 65,000 distinct CDR3 sequences; only one count was recorded for around 20% of them. The ten largest account for 3.2% of the sample. Tregs were isolated as CD4+CD25+CD127-/low cells. The sample was tumor-infiltrating Tregs sorted from the breast tumor. Receptor source: a female donor with breast cancer.

The chain employs TRBV13 and TRBJ2-5, with TRBD1 identical over 7 bases. Per germline, CDR1 PRHDT and CDR2 FYEKMQ (reference sequence). J was trimmed by 2 bases and V by 5 bases; bases with no gene match: 5. The CDR3 sequence is 14 residues long. For the CDR3, the DNA is TGTGCCAGCAGCGACTGGGACAGACAAGAGACCCAGTACTTC. Its translation: CASSDWDRQETQYF.

This clonotype occurred a few times. The gene calls are TRBV6-6 and TRBJ2-3; D is perhaps TRBD1 (6 bases). This CDR3 has 14 amino acids. Germline V gene data show CDR1 as MNHNY and CDR2 as SVGAGI (reference sequence). V was cut by 7 bases and J by 2 bases, with 13 bases left in between. CDR3 protein: CASTHRVTTDTQYF. CDR3 coding DNA: TGTGCCAGCACTCACAGGGTAACCACAGATACGCAGTATTTT.

The chain joins TRBV6-1 to TRBJ2-5; maybe TRBD2 (6 bases). Between the trimmed V and J ends, which lost 6 bases and 3 bases, there was a span of 11 bases. The CDR3 has 13 residues. Per the germline V gene, CDR1 is MNHNS and CDR2 is SASEGT. The CDR3 DNA follows: TGTGCCAGCAGCGCCCGACTAGAAGAGACCCAGTACTTC. It codes for CASSARLEETQYF.

Only a few counts were recorded for this clonotype. The CDR3 sequence is CASSRDRVDGYTF. CDR3 in DNA: TGTGCCAGCAGCCGGGACAGGGTAGACGGCTACACCTTC. The chain recombines TRBV12-3 or TRBV12-4 with TRBJ1-2; 9 nucleotides match TRBD1. The J segment lost 8 bases and the V segment lost 6 bases, leaving 7 bases of the junction unmatched. The CDR3 is made up of 13 amino acids.

This clonotype showed up just a few times. V usage is TRBV9 and J usage is TRBJ2-7; TRBD1 matches 9 bases. CDR1 is SGDLS, CDR2 YYNGEE, per germline. V was clipped by 4 bases and J by 0 bases; unmatched bases: 5. The CDR3 totals 15 residues. The CDR3 region has the DNA TGTGCCAGCAGCCCACTGGGACAGGGCTCCTACGAGCAGTACTTC. This sequence encodes CASSPLGQGSYEQYF.